The rows below give T cell receptor beta chains drawn from one sample of a study of T-cell reconstitution after alpha-beta-depleted transplantation in children. Each CDR3 protein gets one entry after TCRdb re-called the PCR reads with MiXCR. The sample records under 300,000 distinct CDR3 sequences, 11% being singletons. Sequencing was performed on peripheral blood, taken 180 days after TCRalphabeta/CD19-depleted stem cell transplant. The origin of the receptors is a male patient between 2 and 15 years old who had a stem cell transplant for chronic granulomatous disease, so the T cells may come from the graft donor. Both conserved end residues are part of each CDR3. Fields, in order: D gene, V gene, J gene, CDR3 protein. A D gene is named only where the DNA matches it firmly.

NA	TRBV10-3	TRBJ1-2	CAISERVINDYGYTF
NA	TRBV12-3/TRBV12-4	TRBJ2-5	CASSRLSGSETQYF
TRBD2	TRBV28	TRBJ2-3	CASSFPASGTSTDTQYF
NA	TRBV7-9	TRBJ2-7	CASSPGGFGTDHYEQYF
NA	TRBV20-1	TRBJ1-5	CSARLGGEGQPQHF
NA	TRBV7-2	TRBJ2-3	CASSFLGTATDTQYF
TRBD1	TRBV7-8	TRBJ2-3	CASSLVPGTGREDTQYF
TRBD1	TRBV7-9	TRBJ1-1	CASSFNRGPTEAFF
NA	TRBV29-1	TRBJ1-2	CSGRQDYGYTF
NA	TRBV30	TRBJ2-7	CAWTEGGYEQYF
NA	TRBV7-9	TRBJ2-7	CASSLVLSLAGYEQYF
NA	TRBV5-1	TRBJ2-3	CASSLIALEDTQYF
TRBD2	TRBV9	TRBJ2-6	CASSGNGGAPSGANVLTF
TRBD1	TRBV5-6	TRBJ2-7	CASSVGQGNEQYF
TRBD2	TRBV20-1	TRBJ2-5	CSARDYLAGGIETQYF
TRBD2	TRBV4-2	TRBJ2-1	CARSPRLAGGSKDEQFF
NA	TRBV7-2	TRBJ2-3	CASSLVGGVTDTQYF
NA	TRBV5-1	TRBJ2-3	CASTRGGTPGDTQYF
NA	TRBV18	TRBJ2-3	CASSPGPQGDTQYF
NA	TRBV20-1	TRBJ2-2	CSAQGVVDTGELFF
NA	TRBV12-3/TRBV12-4	TRBJ1-4	CASSTRAVDEKLFF
NA	TRBV12-3/TRBV12-4	TRBJ2-7	CASTPGPESGEQYF
TRBD2	TRBV12-3/TRBV12-4	TRBJ2-1	CASREREGGYNEQFF
NA	TRBV20-1	TRBJ2-1	CSASTDYNEQFF
TRBD2	TRBV11-2	TRBJ2-3	CATGTGLAGGNQHTDTQYF
NA	TRBV30	TRBJ1-1	CAWGRTVNTEAFF
NA	TRBV5-4	TRBJ2-5	CAISFGLQGIPQETQYF
TRBD1	TRBV7-6	TRBJ2-2	CASSGDRGVTRELFF
NA	TRBV4-2	TRBJ2-1	CASSRSLREKYNEQFF
NA	TRBV7-9	TRBJ2-1	CASSPPWYEQFF
TRBD2	TRBV5-1	TRBJ2-3	CASSPGLAGDTQYF
TRBD1	TRBV19	TRBJ2-2	CASSPWTGGNTGELFF
NA	TRBV7-2	TRBJ2-1	CASSLSRANEQFF
TRBD2	TRBV12-3/TRBV12-4	TRBJ2-5	CASNFGTNPFRTQYF
NA	TRBV5-5	TRBJ2-1	CASSLGNLRKRYNEQFF
TRBD1	TRBV19	TRBJ2-5	CATRKIGGGETQYF
TRBD2	TRBV20-1	TRBJ2-1	CSATLAGVIDEQFF
TRBD1	TRBV20-1	TRBJ2-1	CSARPPGQLDNEQFF
TRBD2	TRBV19	TRBJ2-2	CASSSNRLAGVVGELFF
NA	TRBV20-1	TRBJ1-4	CSASSLGSTNEKLFF
TRBD2	TRBV9	TRBJ2-5	CASSVQTSVQETQYF
TRBD2	TRBV12-3/TRBV12-4	TRBJ2-1	CASTLPPGLAKNEQFF
NA	TRBV21-1	TRBJ2-2	CASSKAPPLAVLISNTGELFF
NA	TRBV5-5	TRBJ2-1	CASSLVWLAEGGYNEQFF
NA	TRBV20-1	TRBJ2-4	CSARDRPGLAKNIQYF
NA	TRBV20-1	TRBJ2-7	CSATGTTYEQYF
NA	TRBV15	TRBJ2-7	CATSRERGFPLEQYF
NA	TRBV11-2	TRBJ2-3	CASSLIGTDTQYF
NA	TRBV20-1	TRBJ1-1	CSDRGWGNTEAFF
TRBD2	TRBV5-1	TRBJ2-7	CASSPDPTSATYEQYF
NA	TRBV9	TRBJ2-1	CASSQGTDWNEQFF
NA	TRBV5-1	TRBJ2-2	CASSLVFNGELFF
NA	TRBV12-3/TRBV12-4	TRBJ2-1	CASRTTNEQFF